This TCR beta chain derives from a study of blood T cell repertoires in COVID-19. Study-wide background: The samples span acute and convalescent COVID-19 from the United States, Italy and Spain. PBMCs, B-cell-depleted T cells, or T cells provided the cDNA or gDNA that made up the material.

In the original processing: Scientists estimated how many nucleated cells there were by amplifying reference gene primers. Using immunoSEQ multiplex PCR, the repertoire was profiled, and TCRdb retains in-frame clones only, with some absent. Clone size and the V and J calls come from that table; the DNA yielded D and trimming. The data hold around 380,000 clones, with around 84% observed a single time. Trimming removed 2 bases at V and 4 bases at J, with 9 bases between. The CDR3 has 14 amino acids. The germline V gene encodes CDR1 MNHNS and CDR2 SASEGT. This clone has only a few counts. The material sequenced was peripheral blood. The sequence derives from a human donor with acute or convalescent COVID-19. The donor label of this sample is uncertain. V and J are TRBV6-1 and TRBJ2-4; D gene uncertain. The CDR3 DNA is TGTGCCAGCAGTGAAAGAGGCAGAAAAAACATTCAGTACTTC. Protein sequence: CASSERGRKNIQYF.